One and the same sample provided the 15 T cell receptor beta chains below, sequenced in a study of a mutant IDH1 vaccine in newly diagnosed glioma. Only in-frame clones appear in the TCRdb table, and some are missing; sequencing was by immunoSEQ multiplex PCR. The table shows around 50,000 clones, with roughly 80% occurring only once. Time point described: week 47, end of study. Vaccine doses each comprised 300 ug of mutant IDH1 20-mer peptide, with topical imiquimod. No antigen has been assigned to these receptors. The material was PBMCs, obtained from a glioma patient whose treatment included an IDH1 peptide vaccine. The receptors originated from a young woman with glioma. Some clones in this sample may be carry-over from other donors' samples.

The chain couples TRBV19 to TRBJ2-3, with a tentative D call TRBD2 (5 bases). The V gene's germline CDR1 is LNHDA and CDR2 SQIVND (reference sequence). The CDR3 loop spans 16 amino acids. V shed 2 bases and J shed 0 bases, with 12 bases lying between them. The CDR3 DNA reads TGTGCCAGTAGTATACGGAGGAAGTCTAGCACAGATACGCAGTATTTT. Its protein is CASSIRRKSSTDTQYF.

V usage is TRBV29-1 and J usage is TRBJ2-6; 7 bases align to TRBD2. The V and J ends lost 2 bases and 1 base, in that order; junction bases with no gene match: 11. CDR3 length: 18 amino acids. Germline loops: CDR1 SQVTM, CDR2 ANQGSEA. Here the CDR3 reads CSVESRGEAASGANVLTF. In DNA, the CDR3 is TGCAGCGTTGAATCCCGGGGGGAGGCTGCATCTGGGGCCAACGTCCTGACTTTC.

J is TRBJ1-1 and V is TRBV7-9, with TRBD1 as a possible D gene (6 bases). CDR1 SEHNR and CDR2 FQNEAQ come from the germline V gene (reference sequence). CDR3 size: 15 residues. Trimming took 10 bases from V and 2 from J, leaving 20 bases between them. The CDR3 DNA is TGTGCCACCGGGGGGACATCGCGAACCAACACTGAAGCTTTCTTT. It is translated as CATGGTSRTNTEAFF.

J is TRBJ2-7 and V is TRBV27; D not resolved. The CDR3 length is 12 residues. V lost 4 bases and J lost 0, with 4 bases in between. Germline lookup yields CDR1 MNHEY and CDR2 SMNVEV (reference sequence). In DNA, the CDR3 is TGTGCCAGCAGTTCTAGCTCCTACGAGCAGTACTTC. It is translated as CASSSSSYEQYF.

The chain joins TRBV28 to TRBJ1-1; weak D call: TRBD1 (6 bases). The CDR3 runs to 14 residues. Germline-derived CDR1 and CDR2 are MDHEN and SYDVKM. V dropped 6 bases and J dropped 1 base, with 12 bases sitting between them. The CDR3 reads CASSRGQRNTEAFF. The CDR3 DNA is TGTGCCAGCAGCCGAGGACAGCGGAACACTGAAGCTTTCTTT.

The gene calls are TRBV18 and TRBJ2-7, with TRBD2 matching over 14 bases. The CDR3 extends over 16 amino acids. Germline CDR1 is KGHSH and CDR2 is LQKENI. The V and J ends lost 0 bases and 4 bases, in that order; junction bases with no gene match: 2. The CDR3 region has the DNA TGTGCCAGCTCACCACCCCGGACTAGCGGGAGGTACGAGCAGTACTTC. It encodes CASSPPRTSGRYEQYF.

This sequence joins TRBV7-9 and TRBJ2-3; TRBD2 is a possible D gene (6 bases). Germline loops: CDR1 SEHNR, CDR2 FQNEAQ (reference sequence). The CDR3 contains 19 residues. V was clipped by 4 bases and J by 2 bases, with 25 bases between them. The CDR3 spells CASSWLLTSGTSITDTQYF. CDR3 in DNA: TGTGCCAGCAGCTGGCTTTTGACCTCCGGGACTTCGATCACAGATACGCAGTATTTT.

The chain has TRBV19 and TRBJ1-2; maybe TRBD1 (5 bases). The CDR3 runs 17 residues. V was clipped by 3 bases and J by 4 bases, with 21 bases between them. Germline loops: CDR1 LNHDA, CDR2 SQIVND (reference sequence). This CDR3 is CASSIPGTAGTVYGYTF. DNA of the CDR3: TGTGCCAGTAGTATTCCCGGGACCGCCGGTACGGTCTATGGCTACACCTTC.

This clone was detected only once. The chain couples TRBV11-3 to TRBJ2-2, with D maybe TRBD1 (6 bases). V dropped 5 bases and J dropped 7 bases, with 8 bases sitting between them. The CDR3 length is 12 residues. Germline loops: CDR1 SGHNT, CDR2 YENEEA. CDR3 bases: TGTGCCAGCAGCAAAGGGGGCGGGGAGCTGTTTTTT. Its translation is CASSKGGGELFF.

This chain links TRBV18 with TRBJ2-6; 7 bases map to TRBD1. In germline, CDR1 is KGHSH, CDR2 LQKENI. The CDR3 loop spans 18 amino acids. V was pared by 1 base and J by 0 bases, with 6 bases of the junction left unmatched. The CDR3 DNA is TGTGCCAGCTCACCACGCCAGGGGGTGGTCTCTGGGGCCAACGTCCTGACTTTC. Encoded protein: CASSPRQGVVSGANVLTF.

This chain links TRBV27 with TRBJ2-7; D gene unclear. The CDR3 consists of 14 residues. Germline CDR1 reads MNHEY; CDR2 reads SMNVEV (reference sequence). Trimming removed 8 bases from V and 0 bases from J, with 14 bases in between. In DNA form, the CDR3 reads TGTGCCAGCGGACCACTCTCAAGCTCCTACGAGCAGTACTTC. Its translation: CASGPLSSSYEQYF.

The table lists this clone with a count of one. V gene TRBV5-1 combines with J gene TRBJ1-2, with 8 bases lining up with TRBD1. The ends lost 3 bases at V and 8 bases at J; junction bases unmatched: 6. In germline, CDR1 is SGHRS, CDR2 YFSETQ. This CDR3 is 13 amino acids long. This chain's CDR3 is CASSSQGVSGYTF. CDR3 nucleotides: TGCGCCAGCAGCTCACAGGGGGTATCGGGCTACACCTTC.

The chain combines TRBV30 with TRBJ2-1, with TRBD2 matching 7 bases. The germline CDR1 and CDR2 sequences are GTSNPN and SVGIG (reference sequence). Trimming cost V 8 bases and J 2 bases; bases outside gene matches: 6. This CDR3 spans 13 amino acids. The CDR3 reads CAESSGTYNEQFF. The DNA for the CDR3 is TGTGCCGAATCTAGCGGTACCTACAATGAGCAGTTCTTC. The variable domain in full, with the rest retrieved from reference TRBV30 and TRBJ2-1, is SQTIHQWPATLVQPVGSPLSLECTVEGTSNPNLYWYRQAAGRGLQLLFYSVGIGQISSEVPQNLSASRPQDRQFILSSKKLLLSDSGFYLCAESSGTYNEQFFGPGTRLTVL.

The V call is TRBV5-1, the J call TRBJ1-1, with TRBD1 matching over 8 bases. CDR1 is SGHRS, CDR2 YFSETQ, per germline. Trimming removed 4 bases from V and 2 bases from J; junction bases left unmatched: 10. The length of the CDR3 is 16 residues. The chain's CDR3 is CASSPSVTGVNTEAFF. The CDR3 DNA reads TGCGCCAGCAGCCCGTCGGTGACAGGGGTAAACACTGAAGCTTTCTTT.

This chain joins TRBV14 and TRBJ2-2; D is possibly TRBD1 (5 bases). The length of the CDR3 is 15 residues. The V end lost 1 base, the J end lost 5 bases, and 11 bases lay between the germline ends. In germline, CDR1 is SGHDN, CDR2 FVKESK. CDR3 protein: CASSQGQFRTGELFF. The DNA of the CDR3 is TGTGCCAGCAGCCAAGGACAGTTTAGGACCGGGGAGCTGTTTTTT.